The entry below gives a single TCR beta chain sequence along with its context. This sample stems from a study of OX40 agonist ivuxolimab in advanced cancers. On the study more broadly: The dose-escalation cohort had hepatocellular carcinoma, melanoma, renal cell or head and neck cancer.

Autoimmune disease history or systemic immunosuppression disqualified patients. Profiling relied on immunoSEQ multiplex PCR, and the TCRdb table lists in-frame clones only, not all of them. Here the sample spans 100,000 to 150,000 clones, 75% to 95% being singletons. Looked up from germline, CDR1 is MNHNS and CDR2 is SASEGT. V trimming: 8 bases; J trimming: 2 bases; junction bases outside the gene matches: 8. The CDR3 consists of 14 residues. This clonotype was obtained from an adult with an advanced solid tumor such as melanoma, head and neck, liver or kidney cancer. The J gene is TRBJ1-2, the V gene TRBV6-1; 7 nucleotides agree with TRBD1. This sample comprised CD4+ or CD8+ T cells sorted from blood, obtained in a trial of the OX40 agonist ivuxolimab. CDR3 coding DNA: TGTGCCAGCCCCCAAGGGACAGCCAACTATGGCTACACCTTC. The encoded protein is CASPQGTANYGYTF.